This is a list of T cell receptor beta chains from one sample in a study of blood T cell repertoires in COVID-19. Sequencing used immunoSEQ multiplex PCR; TCRdb keeps in-frame clones, though not all of them. The sample lists 200,000 to 250,000 clones, about four fifths occurring once. Sample: peripheral blood. Receptors originate from a woman at least 80 years old with COVID-19, enrolled during active disease. Both conserved end residues are part of each CDR3. Each record gives: clone size, V gene, J gene, D gene, CDR3 protein, CDR3 DNA. A D gene is named only where the DNA matches it firmly. Where a row states a size, it is once, few, many or the class of an expanded clone; other rows omit it.

clone size: -; V gene: TRBV7-3; J gene: TRBJ1-1; D gene: TRBD1; CDR3 protein: CASSLDRDTEAFF; CDR3 DNA: TGTGCCAGCAGCCTAGACAGGGATACTGAAGCTTTCTTT
clone size: -; V gene: TRBV4-2; J gene: TRBJ2-1; D gene: TRBD2; CDR3 protein: CASSPLTSGGRDEQFF; CDR3 DNA: TGTGCCAGCAGCCCCCTAACTAGCGGGGGGAGGGATGAGCAGTTCTTC
clone size: -; V gene: TRBV27; J gene: TRBJ2-7; D gene: TRBD2; CDR3 protein: CASSPIIPFREAYEQYF; CDR3 DNA: TGTGCCAGCAGTCCGATAATCCCCTTCCGGGAGGCCTACGAGCAGTACTTC
clone size: -; V gene: TRBV19; J gene: TRBJ2-3; D gene: TRBD2; CDR3 protein: CASSIGTSGSVIGTQYF; CDR3 DNA: TGTGCCAGTAGTATAGGGACTAGCGGGAGTGTCATAGGTACGCAGTATTTT
clone size: -; V gene: TRBV3-1/TRBV3-2; J gene: TRBJ1-6; D gene: -; CDR3 protein: CASSLTGNSPLHF; CDR3 DNA: TGTGCCAGCAGCCTTACGGGGAATTCACCCCTCCACTTT
clone size: -; V gene: TRBV28; J gene: TRBJ2-1; D gene: TRBD1; CDR3 protein: CASSFQVRDRGSDEQFF; CDR3 DNA: TGTGCCAGCAGTTTTCAGGTGAGGGACAGGGGGTCGGATGAGCAGTTCTTC
clone size: -; V gene: TRBV7-9; J gene: TRBJ1-1; D gene: -; CDR3 protein: CASSLAGRGNTEAFF; CDR3 DNA: TGTGCCAGCAGCTTAGCGGGGCGCGGAAACACTGAAGCTTTCTTT
clone size: once; V gene: TRBV18; J gene: TRBJ1-1; D gene: -; CDR3 protein: CASSPPEGGAMNTEAFF; CDR3 DNA: TGTGCCAGCTCACCACCCGAGGGAGGGGCTATGAACACTGAAGCTTTCTTT
clone size: -; V gene: TRBV28; J gene: TRBJ1-2; D gene: -; CDR3 protein: CASRVGGKIYGYTF; CDR3 DNA: TGTGCCAGCAGAGTCGGGGGGAAGATCTATGGCTACACCTTC
clone size: -; V gene: TRBV5-4; J gene: TRBJ1-1; D gene: -; CDR3 protein: CASSLLWAGAPFF; CDR3 DNA: TGTGCCAGCAGCTTGCTTTGGGCGGGAGCCCCTTTCTTT
clone size: -; V gene: TRBV4-1; J gene: TRBJ2-7; D gene: TRBD1; CDR3 protein: CASSQRDRGYEQYF; CDR3 DNA: TGCGCCAGCAGCCAAAGGGACAGGGGTTACGAGCAGTACTTC
clone size: -; V gene: TRBV15; J gene: TRBJ1-1; D gene: TRBD1; CDR3 protein: CATSRDLGTANTEAFF; CDR3 DNA: TGTGCCACCAGCAGAGATCTCGGGACAGCGAACACTGAAGCTTTCTTT
clone size: -; V gene: TRBV6-6; J gene: TRBJ1-2; D gene: -; CDR3 protein: CASSSSGPFYGYTF; CDR3 DNA: TGTGCCAGCAGTTCGTCAGGTCCTTTCTATGGCTACACCTTC
clone size: -; V gene: TRBV11-3; J gene: TRBJ1-2; D gene: -; CDR3 protein: CASSLGSRGIANYGYTF; CDR3 DNA: TGTGCCAGCAGCTTAGGATCCAGGGGAATAGCTAACTATGGCTACACCTTC
clone size: -; V gene: TRBV9; J gene: TRBJ2-3; D gene: -; CDR3 protein: CASSVLPSTDTQYF; CDR3 DNA: TGTGCCAGCAGCGTACTCCCCTCCACAGATACGCAGTATTTT
clone size: -; V gene: TRBV5-1; J gene: TRBJ1-6; D gene: -; CDR3 protein: CASRMTSEGSPLHF; CDR3 DNA: TGCGCCAGCAGAATGACAAGCGAGGGTTCACCCCTCCACTTT
clone size: -; V gene: TRBV11-2; J gene: TRBJ2-5; D gene: TRBD2; CDR3 protein: CASSSNLAGGSTQYF; CDR3 DNA: TGTGCCAGCAGCTCCAATCTAGCGGGGGGCTCGACCCAGTACTTC
clone size: few; V gene: TRBV5-1; J gene: TRBJ2-7; D gene: TRBD2; CDR3 protein: CASSTGLAGGPSHEQYF; CDR3 DNA: TGCGCCAGCAGCACCGGACTAGCGGGAGGGCCTTCCCACGAGCAGTACTTC
clone size: -; V gene: TRBV6-5; J gene: TRBJ1-1; D gene: -; CDR3 protein: CASSNQGARTEAFF; CDR3 DNA: TGTGCCAGCAGCAACCAGGGCGCAAGAACTGAAGCTTTCTTT
clone size: -; V gene: TRBV2; J gene: TRBJ1-1; D gene: TRBD1; CDR3 protein: CASRGQGNTEAFF; CDR3 DNA: TGTGCCAGCAGGGGACAGGGGAACACTGAAGCTTTCTTT
clone size: once; V gene: TRBV6-5; J gene: TRBJ2-5; D gene: TRBD2; CDR3 protein: CASKTSGRETQYF; CDR3 DNA: TGTGCCAGCAAAACTAGCGGGCGGGAGACCCAGTACTTC
clone size: -; V gene: TRBV6-5; J gene: TRBJ2-2; D gene: -; CDR3 protein: CASSYLRVTLPGELFF; CDR3 DNA: TGTGCCAGCAGTTACTTGCGGGTCACCCTCCCCGGGGAGCTGTTTTTT
clone size: -; V gene: TRBV10-3; J gene: TRBJ1-1; D gene: TRBD1; CDR3 protein: CAISKQGDTEAFF; CDR3 DNA: TGTGCCATCAGTAAACAGGGGGACACTGAAGCTTTCTTT
clone size: -; V gene: TRBV11-3; J gene: TRBJ2-3; D gene: TRBD1; CDR3 protein: CASSTTGGTDTQYF; CDR3 DNA: TGTGCCAGCAGCACAACAGGGGGCACAGATACGCAGTATTTT
clone size: -; V gene: TRBV5-1; J gene: TRBJ1-2; D gene: -; CDR3 protein: CASSLGAGENYGYTF; CDR3 DNA: TGCGCCAGCAGCTTGGGCGCAGGGGAGAACTATGGCTACACCTTC
clone size: few; V gene: TRBV13; J gene: TRBJ1-5; D gene: TRBD1; CDR3 protein: CASSLGQGKGPQHF; CDR3 DNA: TGTGCCAGCAGCTTAGGACAGGGGAAGGGGCCCCAGCATTTT
clone size: few; V gene: TRBV5-1; J gene: TRBJ2-1; D gene: TRBD2; CDR3 protein: CASSSSGGAYNEQFF; CDR3 DNA: TGCGCCAGCAGCTCTAGCGGGGGGGCCTACAATGAGCAGTTCTTC
clone size: -; V gene: TRBV15; J gene: TRBJ2-3; D gene: TRBD2; CDR3 protein: CATSRGLAGALRSDTQYF; CDR3 DNA: TGTGCCACCAGCAGAGGGCTAGCGGGGGCGCTTCGGTCAGATACGCAGTATTTT
clone size: -; V gene: TRBV3-1/TRBV3-2; J gene: TRBJ2-5; D gene: -; CDR3 protein: CASSQDPQKETQYF; CDR3 DNA: TGTGCCAGCAGCCAAGATCCACAGAAAGAGACCCAGTACTTC
clone size: -; V gene: TRBV7-8; J gene: TRBJ2-7; D gene: -; CDR3 protein: CASSLASQGPTYEQYF; CDR3 DNA: TGTGCCAGCAGCTTAGCGTCTCAGGGTCCTACCTACGAGCAGTACTTC
clone size: -; V gene: TRBV7-9; J gene: TRBJ2-3; D gene: TRBD1; CDR3 protein: CASSFSRTGTTDTQYF; CDR3 DNA: TGTGCCAGCAGCTTTAGCCGGACAGGTACGACAGATACGCAGTATTTT
clone size: once; V gene: TRBV6-6; J gene: TRBJ2-1; D gene: TRBD2; CDR3 protein: CASSPSGRASSYNEQFF; CDR3 DNA: TGTGCCAGCAGTCCTAGCGGGAGGGCCTCTAGTTACAATGAGCAGTTCTTC
clone size: -; V gene: TRBV11-2; J gene: TRBJ2-7; D gene: -; CDR3 protein: CASSLPRGEQYF; CDR3 DNA: TGTGCCAGCAGCTTACCCCGGGGCGAGCAGTACTTC
clone size: -; V gene: TRBV5-1; J gene: TRBJ1-3; D gene: -; CDR3 protein: CASSLGVGTSGNTIYF; CDR3 DNA: TGCGCCAGCAGCTTGGGCGTCGGTACCTCTGGAAACACCATATATTTT
clone size: once; V gene: TRBV19; J gene: TRBJ2-7; D gene: TRBD1; CDR3 protein: CASSTWDSSYEQYF; CDR3 DNA: TGTGCCAGTAGTACCTGGGACAGCTCCTACGAGCAGTACTTC
clone size: -; V gene: TRBV6-5; J gene: TRBJ2-7; D gene: TRBD2; CDR3 protein: CASRSGPGTREKQYF; CDR3 DNA: TGTGCCAGTCGCTCGGGGCCTGGGACTAGGGAGAAGCAGTACTTC
clone size: -; V gene: TRBV7-2; J gene: TRBJ2-2; D gene: -; CDR3 protein: CASSRSNGELFF; CDR3 DNA: TGTGCCAGCAGCCGGTCCAACGGGGAGCTGTTTTTT
clone size: -; V gene: TRBV4-1; J gene: TRBJ2-3; D gene: TRBD2; CDR3 protein: CASSQWTSVGDTQYF; CDR3 DNA: TGCGCCAGCAGCCAATGGACTAGCGTGGGAGATACGCAGTATTTT
clone size: few; V gene: TRBV20-1; J gene: TRBJ1-2; D gene: -; CDR3 protein: CSASSTGDYGYTF; CDR3 DNA: TGCAGTGCTAGTTCGACAGGCGACTATGGCTACACCTTC
clone size: -; V gene: TRBV12-3/TRBV12-4; J gene: TRBJ2-2; D gene: -; CDR3 protein: CASSFGGWELFF; CDR3 DNA: TGTGCCAGCAGTTTCGGAGGGTGGGAGCTGTTTTTT
clone size: -; V gene: TRBV25-1; J gene: TRBJ1-6; D gene: TRBD1; CDR3 protein: CASTETGYNSPLHF; CDR3 DNA: TGTGCCAGCACCGAGACAGGGTATAATTCACCCCTCCACTTT
clone size: once; V gene: TRBV12-3/TRBV12-4; J gene: TRBJ1-4; D gene: -; CDR3 protein: CASSAGYEKLFF; CDR3 DNA: TGTGCCAGCAGTGCAGGGTATGAAAAACTGTTTTTT